This T cell receptor (beta chain) was identified during a study of T cells in Graves' hyperthyroidism and ophthalmopathy. V was shortened by 7 bases and J by 9 bases, with 10 bases between the two germline ends. Germline V gives CDR1 SGHAT, CDR2 FQNNGV. The CDR3 length is 11 residues. The CDR3 regions of TCR beta were amplified from RNA transcripts. First-round RT-PCR of the TCR CDR3 relied on the HTBI primer set. TCRdb analysed the multiplex PCR reads with MiXCR anew, one entry per CDR3 protein. The data show around 500,000 distinct CDR3 sequences, 14% seen once. Hyperthyroidism of Graves' type that showed no ophthalmopathy progression within 18 months was stable. In patients aged 18 to 65, hyperthyroidism was newly diagnosed, with duration under 2 months. Orbital computed tomography and thyroid ultrasound, together with serum TRAb and thyroxine and clinical symptoms, were used for diagnoses. Study-level results: Separating ophthalmopathy from stable hyperthyroidism was achieved by a 13 V-J model.

In this sample, this clonotype turned up many times. Antigen unknown. V and J are TRBV11-2 and TRBJ2-4; D is tentatively TRBD1 or TRBD2 (5 bases each). The clonotype was recovered from a woman in her forties with Graves' hyperthyroidism. Sequencing was carried out using blood. DNA for the CDR3: TGTGCCAGCACCCATGGGACCATTCAGTACTTC. Translating it yields CASTHGTIQYF.